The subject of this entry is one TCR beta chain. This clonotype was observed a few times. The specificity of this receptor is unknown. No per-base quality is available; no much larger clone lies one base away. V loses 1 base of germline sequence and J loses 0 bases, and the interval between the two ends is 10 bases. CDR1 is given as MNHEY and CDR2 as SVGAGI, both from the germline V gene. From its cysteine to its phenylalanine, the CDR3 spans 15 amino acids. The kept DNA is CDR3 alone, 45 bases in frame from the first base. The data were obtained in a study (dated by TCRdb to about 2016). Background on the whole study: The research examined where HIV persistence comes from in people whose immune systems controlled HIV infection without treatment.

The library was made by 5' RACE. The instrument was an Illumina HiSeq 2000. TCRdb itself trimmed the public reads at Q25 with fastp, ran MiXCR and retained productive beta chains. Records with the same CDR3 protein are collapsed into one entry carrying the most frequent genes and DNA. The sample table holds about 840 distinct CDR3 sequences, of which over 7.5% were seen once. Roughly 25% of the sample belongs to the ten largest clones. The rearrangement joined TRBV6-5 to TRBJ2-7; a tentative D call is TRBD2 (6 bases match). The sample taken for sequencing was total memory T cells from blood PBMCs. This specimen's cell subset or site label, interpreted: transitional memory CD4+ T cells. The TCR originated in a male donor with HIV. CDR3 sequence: CASSYFYGGSYEQYF. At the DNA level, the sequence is TGTGCCAGCAGTTACTTCTACGGGGGCTCCTACGAGCAGTACTTC.